This TCR beta chain was profiled in a study of radiation and T cells in renal cell carcinoma. Only in-frame clones appear in the TCRdb table, and some are missing; sequencing was by immunoSEQ multiplex PCR. The sample yields around 130,000 clones, 75% to 90% seen once. Noted time point: blood 2 weeks post-SBRT. As for treatment: 15 Gy SBRT to primary tumor, nephrectomy 4 weeks later. Serial blood draws occurred at baseline and 2 and 4 weeks post-SBRT. CDR1 is SQVTM and CDR2 is ANQGSEA in the germline V gene. This CDR3 contains 15 residues. Trimming took 6 bases from V and 1 from J; bases not matched to a gene: 9. Findings and caveats of the study: Top tumor clonotypes rose in blood 2 weeks post-radiation, then contracted.

About this clone itself: Antigen: not known.

The TCR originated in a woman aged 60-70 years with renal cell carcinoma. The rearrangement uses TRBV29-1 and TRBJ2-5; 9 bases agree with TRBD1. The specimen comprised blood, sampled from a patient whose treatment included radiotherapy and nephrectomy. In nucleotides, the CDR3 is TGCAGCGTGAAACCGGGACAGGGAATCCAAGAGACCCAGTACTTC. Amino acids: CSVKPGQGIQETQYF.